This TCR beta chain was sequenced in a study of blood T cell repertoires in COVID-19. V gave up 4 bases and J gave up 6 bases, with 7 bases separating them. Germline V gene data show CDR1 as LGHDT and CDR2 as YNNKEL (reference sequence). The CDR3 loop spans 12 amino acids. Repertoires were generated with immunoSEQ multiplex PCR, while TCRdb's copy carries only in-frame clones and drops some. This sample has 200,000 to 250,000 clones, with 70% to 90% found just once. The genes are TRBV3-1 (or the pseudogene TRBV3-2) and TRBJ2-1; D not certain. This receptor was obtained from a woman in her forties with acute COVID-19. The sample consisted of PBMCs or T cells enriched from blood (not recorded which). The CDR3 spells CASSPQRNEQFF. The CDR3, as DNA: TGTGCCAGCAGCCCCCAGCGCAATGAGCAGTTCTTC.